Listed below are T cell receptor beta chains from one sample, sequenced in a study of blood T cell repertoires in COVID-19. The table came from immunoSEQ multiplex PCR; TCRdb's copy has only in-frame clones and leaves some out. The sample carries about 88,000 clones, 85% to 95% recorded once. The sequenced sample consisted of peripheral blood. Receptor source: a man aged 60 to 75 with acute or convalescent COVID-19. CDR3s include the opening cysteine and the closing phenylalanine or tryptophan. The D gene is left open where the match is weak. The size entry is marked missing in some rows and otherwise reads once, few, many or a size class.

CDR3 protein,CDR3 DNA,D gene,CDR3 length,clone size,J gene,V gene
CASSLVAGGGNTIYF,TGCGCCAGCAGCTTGGTGGCAGGGGGTGGAAACACCATATATTTT,TRBD1,15,.,TRBJ1-3,TRBV5-1
CASSYQTGKNQPQHF,TGTGCCAGCAGCTACCAAACAGGGAAGAATCAGCCCCAGCATTTT,.,15,.,TRBJ1-5,TRBV11-2
CASSLRGAEAFF,TGCGCCAGCAGCTTAAGGGGCGCTGAAGCTTTCTTT,.,12,.,TRBJ1-1,TRBV5-1
CASSSAGRQETQYF,TGTGCCAGCAGCTCGGCGGGCAGGCAAGAGACCCAGTACTTC,.,14,.,TRBJ2-5,TRBV5-4
CASSGGDQNTEAFF,TGTGCCAGCAGCGGCGGGGACCAAAACACTGAAGCTTTCTTT,.,14,.,TRBJ1-1,TRBV9
CASSSQLYRSLGEQFF,TGTGCCAGCAGCTCGCAGTTGTACAGGAGTTTGGGGGAGCAGTTCTTC,.,16,.,TRBJ2-1,TRBV11-2
CASSQVGNSQETQYF,TGCGCCAGCAGCCAAGTCGGGAACAGCCAAGAGACCCAGTACTTC,.,15,.,TRBJ2-5,TRBV4-3
CSVWGEIYGYTF,TGCAGCGTGTGGGGGGAAATCTATGGCTACACCTTC,.,12,.,TRBJ1-2,TRBV29-1
CATSTSGIRGETQYF,TGTGCCACCTCGACTAGCGGGATACGTGGGGAGACCCAGTACTTC,TRBD2,15,.,TRBJ2-5,TRBV15
CASSSETGENTEAFF,TGTGCCAGCAGCTCCGAAACAGGGGAGAACACTGAAGCTTTCTTT,TRBD1,15,.,TRBJ1-1,TRBV11-2
CAIRGEEHQPQHF,TGTGCCATCAGAGGGGAGGAGCATCAGCCCCAGCATTTT,.,13,.,TRBJ1-5,TRBV10-3
CASSNLDSSSGANVLTF,TGTGCCAGCAGTAACCTGGACAGCTCCTCTGGGGCCAACGTCCTGACTTTC,.,17,.,TRBJ2-6,TRBV6-2/TRBV6-3
CASSQAREGEQFF,TGTGCCAGCAGCCAAGCCAGGGAGGGTGAGCAGTTCTTC,TRBD2,13,.,TRBJ2-1,TRBV3-1/TRBV3-2
CASSALRGRTGDGYTF,TGTGCCAGCAGCGCCCTTAGGGGAAGGACAGGGGATGGCTACACCTTC,TRBD1,16,few,TRBJ1-2,TRBV11-2
CASSRLAGTSYEQYF,TGTGCCAGCAGTAGACTAGCGGGGACTTCCTACGAGCAGTACTTC,TRBD2,15,.,TRBJ2-7,TRBV27
CASSRLATAQEQFF,TGCGCCAGCAGCCGTTTAGCGACCGCTCAGGAGCAGTTCTTC,.,14,.,TRBJ2-1,TRBV4-3
CASSYPGSEQPQHF,TGTGCCAGCAGTTACCCCGGCAGCGAACAGCCCCAGCATTTT,.,14,once,TRBJ1-5,TRBV6-6
CASSTGTSGTADTQYF,TGTGCCAGCAGCACCGGGACTAGCGGGACAGCAGATACGCAGTATTTT,TRBD2,16,.,TRBJ2-3,TRBV7-2
CASSQGQGDYEQYF,TGTGCCAGCAGCCAGGGACAGGGGGACTACGAGCAGTACTTC,TRBD1,14,medium-sized,TRBJ2-7,TRBV4-2
CASSEAPGGGEQFF,TGTGCCAGCAGTGAAGCGCCAGGGGGCGGTGAGCAGTTCTTC,TRBD1,14,.,TRBJ2-1,TRBV6-1
CASSFGQNEAFF,TGTGCCAGCAGCTTCGGACAGAATGAAGCTTTCTTT,.,12,.,TRBJ1-1,TRBV7-8
CASKGTGTGNQWGAGELFF,TGTGCCAGCAAGGGGACCGGGACAGGGAACCAGTGGGGGGCCGGGGAGCTGTTTTTT,TRBD1,19,.,TRBJ2-2,TRBV5-6
CASSRDGYGYTF,TGTGCCAGCAGTAGAGATGGCTATGGCTACACCTTC,.,12,few,TRBJ1-2,TRBV6-2/TRBV6-3
CASSLKVGGETQYF,TGTGCCAGCAGCCTAAAGGTGGGGGGGGAGACCCAGTACTTC,TRBD2,14,.,TRBJ2-5,TRBV9
CASSYGLNYGYTF,TGTGCCAGCAGTTACGGTCTTAACTATGGCTACACCTTC,.,13,.,TRBJ1-2,TRBV28
CASSSGTPEGEQYF,TGCGCCAGCAGCTCCGGGACTCCTGAAGGCGAGCAGTACTTC,.,14,.,TRBJ2-7,TRBV5-1
CASSLAGTEYQPQHF,TGCGCCAGCAGCCTAGCCGGGACAGAATATCAGCCCCAGCATTTT,TRBD1,15,.,TRBJ1-5,TRBV5-1
CASARGMNTEAFF,TGTGCCAGCGCCCGGGGGATGAACACTGAAGCTTTCTTT,.,13,.,TRBJ1-1,TRBV7-2
CASSSSDRAQETQYF,TGTGCCAGCAGCTCGTCGGACAGGGCCCAAGAGACCCAGTACTTC,TRBD1,15,.,TRBJ2-5,TRBV5-5
CASSVSSGASNYGYTF,TGTGCCAGCAGCGTATCCTCAGGGGCCTCAAACTATGGCTACACCTTC,.,16,.,TRBJ1-2,TRBV9
CASSLVSVSEAFF,TGTGCCAGCAGCTTAGTTTCGGTTTCTGAAGCTTTCTTT,.,13,.,TRBJ1-1,TRBV11-2
CASSLERTSYEQYF,TGTGCCAGCAGCTTAGAACGGACTAGCTACGAGCAGTACTTC,TRBD2,14,.,TRBJ2-7,TRBV11-2
CASSFLNEQYF,TGTGCCAGCAGCTTTCTTAACGAGCAGTACTTC,.,11,.,TRBJ2-7,TRBV5-6
CASSRVSALYEQYF,TGTGCCAGCAGTCGCGTCTCAGCGCTCTACGAGCAGTACTTC,.,14,.,TRBJ2-7,TRBV7-9
CATSHRDFNYGYTF,TGTGCCACCAGTCACCGGGACTTTAACTATGGCTACACCTTC,.,14,.,TRBJ1-2,TRBV24-1
CASSSRAGGPYEQYF,TGTGCCAGCAGCTCCCGGGCGGGAGGTCCTTACGAGCAGTACTTC,TRBD2,15,.,TRBJ2-7,TRBV5-4
CASSLGRPNTEAFF,TGTGCCAGCAGCTTAGGGAGACCGAACACTGAAGCTTTCTTT,.,14,.,TRBJ1-1,TRBV11-2
CASGLPIKTGVNTEAFF,TGTGCTAGTGGTTTGCCTATCAAGACAGGGGTGAACACTGAAGCTTTCTTT,TRBD1,17,once,TRBJ1-1,TRBV12-5
CASSEGQGQLTDTQYF,TGTGCCAGCAGTGAAGGACAGGGGCAGCTCACAGATACGCAGTATTTT,TRBD1,16,.,TRBJ2-3,TRBV2
CASSPAGGGGYGYTF,TGTGCCAGCAGCCCCGCAGGGGGCGGAGGTTATGGCTACACCTTC,TRBD1,15,few,TRBJ1-2,TRBV7-3
CASNWQGANQPQHF,TGTGCCAGTAACTGGCAGGGGGCGAATCAGCCCCAGCATTTT,TRBD1,14,.,TRBJ1-5,TRBV19
CASSEYPGGYNEQFF,TGTGCCAGCAGTGAATATCCAGGGGGCTACAATGAGCAGTTCTTC,TRBD1,15,.,TRBJ2-1,TRBV25-1
CASADSGIEKLFF,TGTGCCAGCGCGGACAGTGGCATTGAAAAACTGTTTTTT,.,13,.,TRBJ1-4,TRBV6-5
CASRLAESYNEQFF,TGTGCCTCCCGACTAGCGGAGTCCTACAATGAGCAGTTCTTC,TRBD2,14,.,TRBJ2-1,TRBV10-3
CASSTRGAGEETQYF,TGTGCCAGCAGCACACGGGGGGCGGGAGAGGAGACCCAGTACTTC,.,15,.,TRBJ2-5,TRBV9
CASSLDGGRSSYEQYF,TGTGCCAGCAGCTTGGATGGCGGGAGGAGCTCCTACGAGCAGTACTTC,TRBD2,16,.,TRBJ2-7,TRBV5-6
CASSLQQGTTDTQYF,TGTGCCAGCAGCTTACAGCAGGGAACCACAGATACGCAGTATTTT,.,15,.,TRBJ2-3,TRBV7-3
CASSYFAPPGLHF,TGTGCCAGCAGTTACTTTGCCCCACCGGGCCTCCACTTT,.,13,.,TRBJ1-6,TRBV6-2/TRBV6-3
CASGTPSSYEQYF,TGCGCCAGCGGGACTCCAAGCTCCTACGAGCAGTACTTC,.,13,.,TRBJ2-7,TRBV10-1